This is a list of T cell receptor beta chains from one sample in a study of PD-L1 blockade in urothelial cancer. Data came from immunoSEQ multiplex PCR; TCRdb stores just in-frame clones and leaves some out. The repertoire holds 43,000 or so clones, with more than 75% as singletons. This material consisted of PBMCs, taken around atezolizumab (anti-PD-L1) treatment. The receptors were gathered from a man aged 55 to 70 with urothelial cancer. CDR3s include the opening cysteine and the closing phenylalanine or tryptophan. Each record gives: D gene, clone size, V gene, J gene, CDR3 protein, CDR3 DNA. The D gene is left open where the match is weak. Size is omitted from some rows. Given values are once, few, many or a class for expanded clones.

>NA|NA|TRBV18|TRBJ2-3
CASSPQGPTDTQYF
TGTGCCAGCTCACCACAGGGGCCCACAGATACGCAGTATTTT
>NA|NA|TRBV10-2|TRBJ2-7
CAIEDRRTYEQYF
TGCGCCATCGAAGACAGGCGCACCTACGAGCAGTACTTC
>NA|NA|TRBV7-2|TRBJ1-1
CASSSALQALNTEAFF
TGTGCCAGCAGCTCAGCCCTACAGGCCTTGAACACTGAAGCTTTCTTT
>TRBD1|NA|TRBV6-6|TRBJ1-2
CASSYGDRGNYGYTF
TGTGCCAGCAGTTACGGAGACAGGGGGAACTATGGCTACACCTTC
>TRBD1|NA|TRBV5-4|TRBJ2-3
CASSLGGGTDTQYF
TGTGCCAGCAGCTTAGGGGGCGGCACAGATACGCAGTATTTT
>NA|NA|TRBV27|TRBJ2-3
CASSLSEGAPDTQYF
TGTGCCAGCAGTTTATCGGAGGGGGCCCCGGATACGCAGTATTTT
>TRBD1|NA|TRBV7-8|TRBJ2-7
CASSLGDPGQGVYEQYF
TGTGCCAGCAGCTTAGGGGATCCGGGACAGGGGGTTTACGAGCAGTACTTC
>NA|NA|TRBV29-1|TRBJ1-2
CSVDGGSGYGYTF
TGCAGCGTTGATGGAGGGAGTGGGTATGGCTACACCTTC
>TRBD2|NA|TRBV29-1|TRBJ2-7
CSVRTSGPYEQYF
TGCAGCGTTCGGACTAGCGGACCCTACGAGCAGTACTTC
>NA|NA|TRBV6-5|TRBJ2-7
CASSDRWSSYEQYF
TGTGCCAGCAGTGACAGGTGGAGCTCCTACGAGCAGTACTTC
>TRBD1|NA|TRBV5-6|TRBJ1-6
CASSLAGGTNSPLHF
TGTGCCAGCAGCCTAGCAGGGGGCACTAATTCACCCCTCCACTTT
>NA|NA|TRBV27|TRBJ1-6
CASNPSPGRGNSPLHF
TGTGCCAGCAATCCCTCCCCGGGAAGAGGGAATTCACCCCTCCACTTT
>TRBD1|NA|TRBV7-2|TRBJ2-5
CASSGQGRETQYF
TGTGCCAGCAGCGGACAGGGACGAGAGACCCAGTACTTC
>NA|NA|TRBV7-2|TRBJ1-2
CASWQFDRKHGYTF
TGTGCCAGCTGGCAATTCGACAGGAAGCATGGCTACACCTTC
>TRBD1|once|TRBV6-1|TRBJ1-5
CASSLDRGNQPQHF
TGTGCCAGCAGTCTGGACAGGGGCAATCAGCCCCAGCATTTT
>NA|NA|TRBV7-9|TRBJ2-1
CASSLGGLPSYNEQFF
TGTGCCAGCAGCTTAGGCGGGTTACCCTCCTACAATGAGCAGTTCTTC
>NA|NA|TRBV6-1|TRBJ1-5
CASSERWSNRADQPQHF
TGTGCCAGCAGTGAAAGGTGGAGTAACAGGGCCGATCAGCCCCAGCATTTT
>NA|NA|TRBV2|TRBJ1-6
CASSGPTGPQNSPLHF
TGTGCCAGCAGTGGACCGACAGGTCCTCAGAATTCACCCCTCCACTTT
>NA|NA|TRBV15|TRBJ2-7
CATSQRRSEQYF
TGTGCCACCAGCCAACGGAGGAGCGAGCAGTACTTC
>NA|NA|TRBV27|TRBJ1-2
CASGGNYGYTF
TGTGCCTCCGGGGGGAACTATGGCTACACCTTC
>NA|NA|TRBV2|TRBJ2-7
CASASDRDTEQYF
TGTGCCAGCGCCTCTGACCGGGACACCGAGCAGTACTTC